These T cell receptor beta chains were read from a single sample in a study of blood T cell repertoires in COVID-19. Data came from immunoSEQ multiplex PCR; TCRdb stores just in-frame clones and leaves some out. The sample gives more than 100,000 clones, 78% of which show up once; 2% to 2.5% is in the top ten. Sequencing was carried out using peripheral blood. Receptors were obtained from a man in his 70s with acute or convalescent COVID-19. Both conserved end residues are part of each CDR3. The D gene is left open where the match is weak. Part of the rows lack a size; the others show once, few, many or a class for expanded clones.

V gene	D gene	clone size	J gene	CDR3 DNA	CDR3 protein
TRBV24-1	.	.	TRBJ2-3	TGTGCCACCAGTGATTTGGATTGGGCGGGGACAGATACGCAGTATTTT	CATSDLDWAGTDTQYF
TRBV19	.	once	TRBJ1-6	TGTGCCAGTAGTCCGTCCTCGGGTCCGGTGGATAATTCACCCCTCCACTTT	CASSPSSGPVDNSPLHF
TRBV7-3	.	.	TRBJ1-1	TGTGCCAGCAGTTTAGACAGATCCAACACTGAAGCTTTCTTT	CASSLDRSNTEAFF
TRBV6-5	TRBD1	.	TRBJ2-1	TGTGCCAGCAGTTATTGGGACAGGGGCCTCAAGAATGAGCAGTTCTTC	CASSYWDRGLKNEQFF
TRBV27	TRBD1	.	TRBJ2-5	TGTGCCAGCGGGACAGGGTTCCAGGAGACCCAGTACTTC	CASGTGFQETQYF
TRBV6-2/TRBV6-3	TRBD2	.	TRBJ2-3	TGTGCCAGCAGTTACTCGAGGGCCAGCGGGGGGGCGCGGACCACAGATACGCAGTATTTT	CASSYSRASGGARTTDTQYF
TRBV4-1	TRBD1	.	TRBJ1-5	TGCGCCAGCAGTCGCGGGACAGGGGGCGATCAGCCCCAGCATTTT	CASSRGTGGDQPQHF
TRBV4-2	.	once	TRBJ1-4	TGTGCCAGCAGCGTTGGAGGTGAAAAACTGTTTTTT	CASSVGGEKLFF
TRBV10-3	TRBD1	once	TRBJ2-1	TGTGCCATGCGGGACAGGGGAAACAATGAGCAGTTCTTC	CAMRDRGNNEQFF
TRBV5-1	.	.	TRBJ1-2	TGCGCCAGCAGCTTGGAAGGGCAGGGGTACGCTGGCTACACCTTC	CASSLEGQGYAGYTF
TRBV4-2	.	.	TRBJ1-5	TGTGCCAGCAGCCAAGTCCCCACGGGAGGGGGGCTCAATCAGCCCCAGCATTTT	CASSQVPTGGGLNQPQHF
TRBV7-2	.	.	TRBJ1-6	TGTGCCAGCAGCTTACGTATCTCCAATTCACCCCTCCACTTT	CASSLRISNSPLHF
TRBV6-4	TRBD1	.	TRBJ1-4	TGTGCCAGCAGCCCACGGGGGACAGGGGGCAAGGAAATTGTACTGTTTTTT	CASSPRGTGGKEIVLFF
TRBV4-1	.	.	TRBJ1-2	TGCGCCAGCAGCCAAGCCGTCGCCGGGACCCCGGGGGGCTATGGCTACACCTTC	CASSQAVAGTPGGYGYTF
TRBV4-1	TRBD2	.	TRBJ2-5	TGCGCCAGCAGCCTGGGAGGGACTGCAATCCAAGAGACCCAGTACTTC	CASSLGGTAIQETQYF
TRBV4-2	.	once	TRBJ2-1	TGTGCCAGCAGCCAAGCCGCAGGGCGAAATGAGCAGTTCTTC	CASSQAAGRNEQFF
TRBV3-1/TRBV3-2	.	.	TRBJ1-6	TGTGCCAGCAGCCAGGGGGCGAAGGATTCACCCCTCCACTTT	CASSQGAKDSPLHF
TRBV2	.	.	TRBJ1-5	TGTGCCAGCAGCCAGGGGAGTAGGCAGCCCCAGCATTTT	CASSQGSRQPQHF
TRBV7-2	.	.	TRBJ1-1	TGTGCCAGCAGCTTAGTCCGAGGGTACACTGAAGCTTTCTTT	CASSLVRGYTEAFF
TRBV6-5	.	.	TRBJ1-1	TGTGCCAGCAGGAACCTAATGGAGGTCGGCACTGAAGCTTTCTTT	CASRNLMEVGTEAFF
TRBV19	TRBD2	.	TRBJ2-2	TGTGCCAGTACCTATGGGCGGGGGGATAACACCGGGGAGCTGTTTTTT	CASTYGRGDNTGELFF
TRBV25-1	TRBD1	once	TRBJ1-3	TGTGCCAGCAGCGATAACTCAGGGGGCAGAGGAAACACCATATATTTT	CASSDNSGGRGNTIYF
TRBV7-8	.	.	TRBJ1-5	TGTGCCAGCAGCCGAACCGGGGGGGGAGCTCAGCCCCAGCATTTT	CASSRTGGGAQPQHF
TRBV11-2	.	.	TRBJ1-5	TGTGCCAGCAGCCCGGGACTTAGTAGCAATCAGCCCCAGCATTTT	CASSPGLSSNQPQHF
TRBV4-1	TRBD1	few	TRBJ1-2	TGCGCCAGCAGCCTAGACCGGGACAGGGACTACCAAAACTACTATGGCTACACCTTC	CASSLDRDRDYQNYYGYTF
TRBV7-9	TRBD1	.	TRBJ2-7	TGTGCCAGCAGCTTGGGGACAGCAAACGAGCAGTACTTC	CASSLGTANEQYF
TRBV15	.	.	TRBJ1-2	TGTGCCACCAGCAGAGAAAACAGTCCCTATGGCTACACCTTC	CATSRENSPYGYTF
TRBV5-6	.	few	TRBJ2-7	TGTGCCAGCAGCTTGGGGCAAAGCTCCTACGAGCAGTACTTC	CASSLGQSSYEQYF
TRBV19	.	.	TRBJ1-1	TGTGCCAGTAGGGCTGGCGGAGCCGTGAACACTGAAGCTTTCTTT	CASRAGGAVNTEAFF
TRBV6-5	.	.	TRBJ1-6	TGTGCCAGCAGTACCCGGGGGGCGAATAATTCACCCCTCCACTTT	CASSTRGANNSPLHF
TRBV6-5	TRBD1	.	TRBJ1-2	TGTGCCAGCAGTTATACGGGACAGATATATGGCTACACCTTC	CASSYTGQIYGYTF
TRBV5-1	TRBD1	.	TRBJ2-3	TGCGCCAGCAGCTCGACAGGGCATAGCACAGATACGCAGTATTTT	CASSSTGHSTDTQYF
TRBV25-1	TRBD1	.	TRBJ1-4	TGTGCCAGCAGCGATGGACAGGGAGGGGAAAAACTGTTTTTT	CASSDGQGGEKLFF
TRBV7-2	.	.	TRBJ1-1	TGTGCCATCACAGGGTACACTGAAGCTTTCTTT	CAITGYTEAFF
TRBV6-5	TRBD1	few	TRBJ1-2	TGTGCCAGCAGTTACTCAGGGACAGGGGTCGGCTACACCTTC	CASSYSGTGVGYTF
TRBV5-4	TRBD1	.	TRBJ2-3	TGTGCCAGCAAATACAATACAGGGGAGAACACAGATACGCAGTATTTT	CASKYNTGENTDTQYF
TRBV27	.	.	TRBJ1-5	TGTGCCAGCAGTTGCCTGGGTGGGCTGTTAAATCAGCCCCAGCATTTT	CASSCLGGLLNQPQHF